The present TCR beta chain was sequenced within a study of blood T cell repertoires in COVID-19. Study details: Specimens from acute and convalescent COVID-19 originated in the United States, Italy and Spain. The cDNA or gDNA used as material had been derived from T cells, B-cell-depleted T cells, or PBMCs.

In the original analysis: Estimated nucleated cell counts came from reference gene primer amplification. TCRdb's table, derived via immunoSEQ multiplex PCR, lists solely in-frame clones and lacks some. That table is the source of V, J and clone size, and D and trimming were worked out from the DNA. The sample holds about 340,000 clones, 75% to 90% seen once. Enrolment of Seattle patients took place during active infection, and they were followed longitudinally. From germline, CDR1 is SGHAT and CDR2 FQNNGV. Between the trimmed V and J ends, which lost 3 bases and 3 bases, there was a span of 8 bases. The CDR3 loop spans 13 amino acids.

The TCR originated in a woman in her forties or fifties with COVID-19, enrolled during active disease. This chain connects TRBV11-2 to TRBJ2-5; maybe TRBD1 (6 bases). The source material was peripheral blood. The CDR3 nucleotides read TGTGCCAGCAGCTTTGACAGGAAAGAGACCCAGTACTTC. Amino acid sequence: CASSFDRKETQYF.